This passage covers 32 T cell receptor beta chains from one sample sequenced in a study of blood T cell dynamics during melanoma immunotherapy. Stated time point: pre-treatment baseline. The data were produced by immunoSEQ multiplex PCR, yet TCRdb's version contains in-frame clones alone and is incomplete. The table lists about 3,500 clones, around 92% of them singletons, with around 0.49% in the top ten. The sample here was effector memory CD8+ T cells from blood, taken from a patient treated with checkpoint blockade. These receptors were obtained from a human donor with melanoma.

The rearrangement uses TRBV5-8 and TRBJ2-5; no reliable D call. This CDR3 contains 13 residues. Germline lookup yields CDR1 SGHTS and CDR2 YDEGEE. Trimming shortened V by 0 bases and J by 3 bases, and 6 bases separated the two germline ends. CDR3 bases: TGTGCCAGCAGCTTGGGCCAGAAAGAGACCCAGTACTTC. This sequence encodes CASSLGQKETQYF.

This rearrangement joins TRBV7-2 to TRBJ2-3; 9 nucleotides agree with TRBD2. Per germline, CDR1 SGHTA and CDR2 FQGNSA. The junction had 4 bases not matched to a gene; V was cut back by 1 base and J by 2 bases. The CDR3 contains 16 residues. The CDR3 nucleotides are TGTGCCAGCAGCTTAGTGGCGGGAGGGATCACAGATACGCAGTATTTT. Translated: CASSLVAGGITDTQYF.

The chain carries TRBV7-3 and TRBJ1-3, with 10 bases matching TRBD1. After removal of 4 bases from V and 3 bases from J, the junction contained 3 bases not matched to a gene. From germline, CDR1 is SGHTA and CDR2 FQGTGA. The CDR3 covers 15 residues. The DNA for the CDR3 is TGTGCCAGCAGCTCCGGGACAGGGGTTGGAAACACCATATATTTT. Residues: CASSSGTGVGNTIYF.

The V and J genes are TRBV27 and TRBJ1-1, with TRBD1 identical over 9 bases. Germline CDR1 and CDR2: MNHEY and SMNVEV (reference sequence). This CDR3 is built from 17 residues. V shed 3 bases, J shed 0 bases, and the junction held 8 bases outside the gene matches. Here the CDR3 DNA reads TGTGCCAGCAGTTTTCGGCGGGACAGGGCGATGAACACTGAAGCTTTCTTT. It codes for CASSFRRDRAMNTEAFF.

The J gene is TRBJ1-3, the V gene TRBV7-9; 11 bases match TRBD1. Germline V gene data show CDR1 as SEHNR and CDR2 as FQNEAQ (reference sequence). The CDR3 contains 18 residues. J gave up 3 bases and V 5 bases, and 12 bases lay outside the gene matches. CDR3 coding DNA: TGTGCCAGCAGCCCAGCCTGGGACAGGGGGTTTGGTGGAAACACCATATATTTT. It encodes CASSPAWDRGFGGNTIYF.

The J gene is TRBJ2-7, the V gene TRBV27, with D perhaps TRBD1 or TRBD2 (7 bases each). The CDR3 contains 14 residues. Between the trimmed V and J ends, which lost 5 bases and 5 bases, there was a span of 16 bases. Germline assignment: CDR1 MNHEY and CDR2 SMNVEV (reference sequence). The CDR3 nucleotides read TGTGCCAGCAGTCTCAGGGGGGGCCAGCACGAGCAGTACTTC. Translated, it gives CASSLRGGQHEQYF.

V and J are TRBV2 and TRBJ2-7, with a possible D match to TRBD2 (6 bases). V shed 4 bases and J shed 3 bases, with 13 bases lying between them. This CDR3 contains 14 residues. Germline CDR1 SNHLY, CDR2 FYNNEI. CDR3 DNA sequence: TGTGCCAGCAGTGCAAAACTAGCAGACTACGAGCAGTACTTC. It encodes CASSAKLADYEQYF.

The J gene is TRBJ2-5, the V gene TRBV7-2; D not resolved. Germline assignment: CDR1 SGHTA and CDR2 FQGNSA. There are 12 residues in the CDR3. V gave up 2 bases and J gave up 11 bases, with 12 bases separating them. For the CDR3, the DNA is TGTGCCAGCAGCTTACCCGGCGAGGAGCAGTACTTC. Its protein is CASSLPGEEQYF.

This clone was counted once. The CDR3 spells CAISEGGRGKGHGYTF. For the CDR3, the DNA is TGTGCCATCAGTGAGGGGGGCAGGGGAAAAGGACATGGCTACACCTTC. The chain uses TRBV10-3 and TRBJ1-2, with a tentative D call TRBD1 (6 bases). Trimming stripped 2 bases from V and 6 bases from J, with 19 bases between. The CDR3 extends over 16 amino acids. The germline V gene has CDR1 ENHRY and CDR2 SYGVKD.

The V gene is TRBV4-3, the J gene TRBJ2-7; 8 bases line up with TRBD2. This CDR3 has 17 amino acids. CDR1 is LGHNA, CDR2 YSLEER, per germline. The trim removed 0 bases at V and 1 base at J, leaving 8 bases unmatched. CDR3 nucleotide sequence: TGCGCCAGCAGCCAAGATAGAGGGACTAGGAGTTCCTACGAGCAGTACTTC. This gives the protein CASSQDRGTRSSYEQYF.

This chain links TRBV27 with TRBJ1-1; no definite D call. V lost 4 bases to trimming and J lost 0 bases, with 12 bases between them. Germline CDR1 MNHEY, CDR2 SMNVEV (reference sequence). The CDR3 has 15 amino acids. The CDR3, as DNA: TGTGCCAGCAGTTCCCTCCGGGATTTGAACACTGAAGCTTTCTTT. This codes for CASSSLRDLNTEAFF.

The chain recombines TRBV11-2 with TRBJ2-1; possible D gene TRBD1, 5 bases. The CDR3 is 15 residues long. CDR1 and CDR2 (germline): SGHAT, FQNNGV. Trimming left V 2 bases short and J 4 bases short, with 12 bases between. The CDR3 spells CASSLLLRGYNEQFF. Here the CDR3 DNA reads TGTGCCAGCAGCTTATTGTTAAGGGGTTACAATGAGCAGTTCTTC.

The chain has TRBV7-2 and TRBJ2-7, with a tentative D call TRBD1 (5 bases). Trimming pared 3 bases from V and 3 bases from J, leaving 12 bases between. The CDR3 runs 14 residues. Germline values: CDR1 SGHTA, CDR2 FQGNSA. CDR3 sequence reads: CASSFIDRLYEQYF. As DNA, the CDR3 is TGTGCCAGCAGCTTTATTGACAGACTCTACGAGCAGTACTTC.

This clone turned up a few times. The CDR3 coding sequence is TGTGCCAGCAGTAGTGGGAGGGCCTCTTACGAGCAGTACTTC. It encodes CASSSGRASYEQYF. The rearrangement uses TRBV28 and TRBJ2-7; the match to TRBD2 covers 7 bases. The CDR3 length is 14 residues. The germline V gene encodes CDR1 MDHEN and CDR2 SYDVKM. The trim removed 5 bases at V and 4 bases at J, leaving 8 bases unmatched.

This clone was seen a single time. The gene calls are TRBV28 and TRBJ1-2; TRBD1 agrees at 9 bases. Germline values: CDR1 MDHEN, CDR2 SYDVKM. V was pared by 5 bases and J by 5 bases, with 9 bases of the junction left unmatched. The CDR3 contains 15 residues. CDR3 region: CASSRTGGLWYGYTF. CDR3 sequence (DNA): TGTGCCAGCAGTAGAACAGGGGGCTTGTGGTATGGCTACACCTTC.

The chain links TRBV19 to TRBJ2-3; tentative D call: TRBD1 (5 bases). Germline V lookup: CDR1 LNHDA, CDR2 SQIVND (reference sequence). V was trimmed by 2 bases and J by 5 bases, leaving 8 bases between them. The CDR3 spans 13 residues. The CDR3: CASSIQGEDTQYF. CDR3 DNA sequence: TGTGCCAGTAGTATACAGGGCGAAGATACGCAGTATTTT.

The chain has TRBV29-1 and TRBJ1-1, with D possibly matching TRBD1 (5 bases). CDR3 length equals 14 residues. The V and J ends lost 4 bases and 4 bases respectively, with 16 bases between them. Germline V gene sequence: CDR1 SQVTM, CDR2 ANQGSEA. The CDR3 sequence is CSVGSGGVVTEAFF. In DNA, the CDR3 is TGCAGCGTTGGATCGGGGGGGGTCGTCACTGAAGCTTTCTTT.

V usage is TRBV7-9 and J usage is TRBJ2-7; 7 nucleotides match TRBD2. V gave up 10 bases and J gave up 3 bases; unmatched junction bases: 9. This CDR3 region has 13 residues. CDR1 and CDR2 from the germline V gene are SEHNR and FQNEAQ (reference sequence). CDR3 sequence (DNA): TGTGCCACAACCCGGGAGGTTCTCTACGAGCAGTACTTC. It specifies CATTREVLYEQYF.

CDR3 protein: CASSLFIGETQYF. In nucleotides, the CDR3 is TGTGCCAGCAGCTTATTTATAGGAGAGACCCAGTACTTC. The chain joins TRBV7-6 to TRBJ2-5, with D hard to call. The ends were cut back, 2 bases at V and 4 bases at J, with 8 bases in the middle. CDR1 is SGHVS, CDR2 FNYEAQ, per germline. CDR3 length equals 13 residues.

DNA of the CDR3: TGTGCCAGCAGCGCCCCTTACCTCACAGATACGCAGTATTTT. Translating it yields CASSAPYLTDTQYF. J is TRBJ2-3 and V is TRBV27; D uncertain. CDR1 MNHEY and CDR2 SMNVEV come from the germline V gene (reference sequence). V was shortened by 6 bases and J by 2 bases, with 12 bases between the two germline ends. The CDR3 has 14 amino acids.

The CDR3 nucleotides read TGCGCCAGCAGCGGCGGGAGGAACACTGAAGCTTTCTTT. This codes for CASSGGRNTEAFF. The chain recombines TRBV5-1 with TRBJ1-1; no clear D gene. V was pared by 4 bases and J by 1 base, with 8 bases between. CDR1 and CDR2 from the germline V gene are SGHRS and YFSETQ. The CDR3 consists of 13 residues.

V usage is TRBV13 and J usage is TRBJ2-2, with D unresolved. CDR3 length: 14 amino acids. V was trimmed by 1 base and J by 6 bases, leaving 9 bases between them. CDR1 and CDR2 from the germline V gene are PRHDT and FYEKMQ (reference sequence). The CDR3 bases are TGTGCCAGCAGCTTAGCCCTTGGTTCCGGGGAGCTGTTTTTT. Translated, it gives CASSLALGSGELFF.

CDR3 region: CASSQGSSGNTEAFF. Here the CDR3 DNA reads TGCGCCAGCAGCCAGGGGAGTTCGGGGAACACTGAAGCTTTCTTT. V and J are TRBV4-1 and TRBJ1-1; no clear D gene. From germline, CDR1 is MGHRA and CDR2 YSYEKL. V lost 3 bases and J lost 1, with 12 bases in between. This CDR3 region has 15 residues.

V usage is TRBV4-2 and J usage is TRBJ2-3, with 7 bases that match TRBD2. The CDR3 runs 16 residues. With V trimmed by 0 bases and J by 4 bases, 7 bases remained unmatched. Germline V gene lookup returns CDR1 LGHNA and CDR2 YNFKEQ. CDR3 nucleotide sequence: TGTGCCAGCAGCCAAGAGGCGGGAGAAAGCGCAGATACGCAGTATTTT. Translated, it gives CASSQEAGESADTQYF.

This clone appeared once. For the CDR3, the DNA is TGTGCCAGCAGTTTCAGGGCCGGGGAGCTGTTTTTT. This encodes CASSFRAGELFF. The V call is TRBV25-1, the J call TRBJ2-2, with a possible D match to TRBD1 (5 bases). Per the germline V gene, CDR1 is MGHDK and CDR2 is SYGVNS. The CDR3 consists of 12 residues. The ends were cut back, 5 bases at V and 6 bases at J, with 7 bases in the middle.

This chain joins TRBV9 and TRBJ1-1, with 7 bases matching TRBD1. V shed 3 bases and J 0 bases; nucleotides not matched to a gene: 11. The CDR3 totals 17 residues. Germline V gene data show CDR1 as SGDLS and CDR2 as YYNGEE. The CDR3 nucleotides are TGTGCCAGCAGCGCCCATACCAGACAGGGAATGAACACTGAAGCTTTCTTT. Translation: CASSAHTRQGMNTEAFF.

This chain connects TRBV5-6 to TRBJ2-1; 7 nucleotides line up with TRBD2. The germline V gene has CDR1 SGHDT and CDR2 YYEEEE. Trimming removed 2 bases from V and 2 bases from J; junction bases left unmatched: 13. The CDR3 covers 18 residues. CDR3 amino acids: CASSFRQGSGRAYNEQFF. Here the CDR3 DNA reads TGTGCCAGCAGCTTTCGGCAGGGAAGTGGGAGGGCCTACAATGAGCAGTTCTTC.

The rearrangement uses TRBV4-3 and TRBJ2-2; 7 nucleotides align to TRBD2. The germline gives CDR1 LGHNA, CDR2 YSLEER. There are 16 residues in the CDR3. V lost 0 bases and J lost 5; bases outside the gene matches: 6. CDR3 in amino acids: CASSQEFAGRTGELFF. The CDR3 region has the DNA TGCGCCAGCAGCCAAGAATTTGCCGGGAGGACCGGGGAGCTGTTTTTT.

The chain uses TRBV7-9 and TRBJ2-7, with D perhaps matching TRBD2 (6 bases). V was pared by 2 bases and J by 2 bases, with 10 bases between. This CDR3 has 14 amino acids. Germline V lookup: CDR1 SEHNR, CDR2 FQNEAQ (reference sequence). The CDR3: CASSLSGRAYEQYF. In nucleotides, the CDR3 is TGTGCCAGCAGCTTAAGCGGGCGCGCCTACGAGCAGTACTTC.

There are a few counts of this clone. The chain has TRBV2 and TRBJ1-5; TRBD1 is a possible D gene (5 bases). The CDR3 is 15 residues long. The germline gives CDR1 SNHLY, CDR2 FYNNEI. V was pared by 6 bases and J by 2 bases, with 14 bases between. As DNA, the CDR3 is TGTGCCAGCAGGACTTCGGGGACGGGCAATCAGCCCCAGCATTTT. This translates into CASRTSGTGNQPQHF.

The chain uses TRBV21-1 and TRBJ2-6; the D call in the table, TRBD2, was not verified against the DNA. TRBV21-1 is a recognized pseudogene. The CDR3 consists of 17 residues. CDR3 protein: CASSVKLQQSRANVLTF. The CDR3 DNA reads TGTGCCAGCAGCGTTAAACTACAACAAAGTCGGGCCAACGTCCTGACTTTC.

The chain links TRBV4-1 to TRBJ2-3; D remains ambiguous. Germline CDR1 reads MGHRA; CDR2 reads YSYEKL. The CDR3 is made up of 14 amino acids. Trimming took off 0 bases at V and 4 bases at J, with 8 bases between the two ends. The chain's CDR3 is CASSQDFGSDTQYF. CDR3 sequence (DNA): TGCGCCAGCAGCCAAGACTTTGGGTCAGATACGCAGTATTTT.